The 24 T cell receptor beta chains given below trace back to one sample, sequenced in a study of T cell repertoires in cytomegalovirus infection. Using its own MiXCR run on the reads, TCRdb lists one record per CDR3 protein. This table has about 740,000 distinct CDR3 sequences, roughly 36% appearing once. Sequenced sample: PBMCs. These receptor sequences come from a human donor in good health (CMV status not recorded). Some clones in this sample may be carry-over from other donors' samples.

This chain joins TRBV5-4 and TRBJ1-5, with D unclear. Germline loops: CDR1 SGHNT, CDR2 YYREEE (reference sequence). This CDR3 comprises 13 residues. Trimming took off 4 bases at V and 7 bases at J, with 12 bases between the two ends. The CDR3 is CASSLGPEQPQHF. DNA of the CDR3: TGTGCCAGCAGCCTGGGCCCGGAACAGCCCCAGCATTTT.

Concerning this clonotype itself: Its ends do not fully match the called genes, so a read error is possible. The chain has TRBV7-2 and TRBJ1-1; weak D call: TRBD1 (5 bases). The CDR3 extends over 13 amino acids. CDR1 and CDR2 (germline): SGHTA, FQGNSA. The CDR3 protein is CASSSDRLLEDFF. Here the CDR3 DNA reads TGTGCCAGCAGCTCAGACAGATTACTTGAAGATTTCTTT.

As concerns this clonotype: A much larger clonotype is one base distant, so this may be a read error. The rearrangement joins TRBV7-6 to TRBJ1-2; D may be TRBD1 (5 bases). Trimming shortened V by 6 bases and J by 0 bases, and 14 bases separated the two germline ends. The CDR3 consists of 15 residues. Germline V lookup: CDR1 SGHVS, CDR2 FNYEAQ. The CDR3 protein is CASSQDIGPNYGYTF. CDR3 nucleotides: TGTGCCAGCAGTCAGGACATAGGTCCTAACTATGGCTACACCTTC.

CDR3 in DNA: TGTGCCAGCAGTGGTTTGGAAACGGATTCACCCCTCCACTTT. Translation: CASSGLETDSPLHF. This chain links TRBV6-6 with TRBJ1-6; D is undetermined. The CDR3 sequence is 14 residues long. CDR1 MNHNY and CDR2 SVGAGI come from the germline V gene (reference sequence). V was pared by 5 bases and J by 8 bases, with 13 bases between.

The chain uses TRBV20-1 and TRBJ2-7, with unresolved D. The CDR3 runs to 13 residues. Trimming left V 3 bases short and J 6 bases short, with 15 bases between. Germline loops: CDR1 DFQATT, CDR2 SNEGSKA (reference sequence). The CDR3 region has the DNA TGCAGTGCTAGCCGGATCGCGGTTTTCGAGCAGTACTTC. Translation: CSASRIAVFEQYF.

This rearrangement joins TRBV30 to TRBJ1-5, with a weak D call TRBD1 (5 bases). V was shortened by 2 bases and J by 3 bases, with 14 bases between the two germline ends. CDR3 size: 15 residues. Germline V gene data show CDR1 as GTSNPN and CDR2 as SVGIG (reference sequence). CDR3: CAWSSGRLDNQPQHF. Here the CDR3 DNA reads TGTGCCTGGAGTTCGGGACGACTGGACAATCAGCCCCAGCATTTT.

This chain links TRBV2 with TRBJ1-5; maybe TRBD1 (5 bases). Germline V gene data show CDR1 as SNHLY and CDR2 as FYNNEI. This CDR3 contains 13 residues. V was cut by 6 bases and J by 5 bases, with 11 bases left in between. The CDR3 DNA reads TGTGCCAGCAGCGCAGACAGTTATCAGCCCCAGCATTTT. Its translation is CASSADSYQPQHF.

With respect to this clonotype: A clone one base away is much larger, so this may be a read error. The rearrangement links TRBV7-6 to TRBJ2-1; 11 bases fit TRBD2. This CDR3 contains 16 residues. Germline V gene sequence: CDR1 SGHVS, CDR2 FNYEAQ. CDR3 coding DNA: TGTGCCAGCAGCTTACCGGGACTAGCGGTCACGAATGAGCAGTTATTC. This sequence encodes CASSLPGLAVTNEQLF.

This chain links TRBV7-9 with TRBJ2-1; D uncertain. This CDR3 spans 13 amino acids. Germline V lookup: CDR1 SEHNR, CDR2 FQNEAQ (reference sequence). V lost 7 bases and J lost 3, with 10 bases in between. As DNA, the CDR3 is TGTGCCAGCACCCTAAATAACTACAATGAGCAGTTCTTC. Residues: CASTLNNYNEQFF.

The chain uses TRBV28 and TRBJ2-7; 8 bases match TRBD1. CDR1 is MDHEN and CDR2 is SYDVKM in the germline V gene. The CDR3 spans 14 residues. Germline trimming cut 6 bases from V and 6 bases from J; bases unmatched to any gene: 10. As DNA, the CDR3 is TGTGCCAGCAGGGGCCTCGGACAGGGTCTCGAGCAGTACTTC. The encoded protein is CASRGLGQGLEQYF.

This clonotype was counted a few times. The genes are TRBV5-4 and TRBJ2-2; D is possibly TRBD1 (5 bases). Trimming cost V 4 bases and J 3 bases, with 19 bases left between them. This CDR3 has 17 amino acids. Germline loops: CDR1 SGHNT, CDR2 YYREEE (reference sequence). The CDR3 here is CASSLRGSRGDTGELFF. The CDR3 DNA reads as TGTGCCAGCAGCCTACGAGGAAGTAGGGGCGACACCGGGGAGCTGTTTTTT.

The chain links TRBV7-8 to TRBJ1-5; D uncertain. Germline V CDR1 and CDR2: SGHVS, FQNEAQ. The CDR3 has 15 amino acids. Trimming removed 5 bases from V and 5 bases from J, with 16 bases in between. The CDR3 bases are TGTGCCAGCAGCCCGTCGACAAGGTTGGATCAGCCCCAGCATTTT. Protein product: CASSPSTRLDQPQHF.

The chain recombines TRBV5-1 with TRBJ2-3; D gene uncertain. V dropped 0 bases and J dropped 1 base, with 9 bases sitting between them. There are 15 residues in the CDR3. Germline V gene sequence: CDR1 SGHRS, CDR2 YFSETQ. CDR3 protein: CASSLEGPGTDTQYF. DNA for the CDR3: TGCGCCAGCAGCTTGGAGGGCCCGGGCACAGATACGCAGTATTTT.

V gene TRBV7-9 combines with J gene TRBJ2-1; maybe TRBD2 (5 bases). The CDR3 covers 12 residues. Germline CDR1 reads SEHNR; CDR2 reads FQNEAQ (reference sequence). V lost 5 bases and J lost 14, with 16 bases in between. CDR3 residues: CASSPLPGKKFF. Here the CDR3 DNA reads TGTGCCAGCAGCCCGTTACCGGGAAAGAAGTTCTTC.

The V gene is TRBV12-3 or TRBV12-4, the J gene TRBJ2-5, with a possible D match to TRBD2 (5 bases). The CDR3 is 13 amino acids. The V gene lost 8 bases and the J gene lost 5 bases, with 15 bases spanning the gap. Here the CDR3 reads CASAQEARETQYF. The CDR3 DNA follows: TGTGCCAGCGCTCAGGAGGCCAGGGAGACCCAGTACTTC.

The CDR3 DNA sequence: TGTGCCAGTAGTGAAACCACAGGGTCAAGGCAGCCCCAGCATTTT. The encoded protein is CASSETTGSRQPQHF. This chain uses TRBV19 with TRBJ1-5, with D possibly TRBD1 on 6 matching bases. This CDR3 contains 15 residues. Per germline, CDR1 LNHDA and CDR2 SQIVND (reference sequence). The V gene lost 5 bases and the J gene lost 7 bases, with 18 bases spanning the gap.

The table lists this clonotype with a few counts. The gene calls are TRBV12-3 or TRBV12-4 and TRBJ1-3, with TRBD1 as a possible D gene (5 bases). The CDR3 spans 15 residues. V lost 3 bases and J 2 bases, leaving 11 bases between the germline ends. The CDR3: CASSFSTDAGNTIYF. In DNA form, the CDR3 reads TGTGCCAGCAGTTTCTCGACAGACGCTGGAAACACCATATATTTT.

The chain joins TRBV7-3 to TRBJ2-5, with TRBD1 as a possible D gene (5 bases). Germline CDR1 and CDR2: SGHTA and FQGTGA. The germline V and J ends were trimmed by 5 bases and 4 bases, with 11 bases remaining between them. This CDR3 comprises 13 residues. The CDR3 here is CASSQGVRETQYF. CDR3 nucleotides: TGTGCCAGCAGCCAAGGGGTGCGAGAGACCCAGTACTTC.

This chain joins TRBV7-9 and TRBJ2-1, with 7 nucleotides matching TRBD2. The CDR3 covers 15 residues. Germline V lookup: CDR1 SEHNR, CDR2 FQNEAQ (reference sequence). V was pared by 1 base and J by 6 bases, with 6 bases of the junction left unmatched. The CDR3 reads CASSLVSSGTNEQFF. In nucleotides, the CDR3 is TGTGCCAGCAGCTTAGTGTCTAGCGGAACCAATGAGCAGTTCTTC.

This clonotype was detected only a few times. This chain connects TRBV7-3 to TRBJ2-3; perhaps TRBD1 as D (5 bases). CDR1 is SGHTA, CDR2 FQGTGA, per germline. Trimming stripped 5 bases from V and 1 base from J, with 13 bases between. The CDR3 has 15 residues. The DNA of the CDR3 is TGTGCCAGCAGCCCCACGACAGTTCGCACAGATACGCAGTATTTT. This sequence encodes CASSPTTVRTDTQYF.

CDR3 protein: CASSEASRTGELFF. CDR3 nucleotide sequence: TGTGCCAGCAGTGAAGCCTCCCGGACCGGGGAGCTGTTTTTT. V usage is TRBV2 and J usage is TRBJ2-2, with D uncertain. Trimming pared 0 bases from V and 5 bases from J, leaving 7 bases between. This CDR3 comprises 14 residues. Per the germline V gene, CDR1 is SNHLY and CDR2 is FYNNEI.

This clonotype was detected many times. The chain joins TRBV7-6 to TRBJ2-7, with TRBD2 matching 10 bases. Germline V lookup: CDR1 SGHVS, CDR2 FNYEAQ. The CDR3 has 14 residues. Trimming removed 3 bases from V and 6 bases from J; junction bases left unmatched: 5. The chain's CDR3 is CASSFLAGAGEQYF. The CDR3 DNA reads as TGTGCCAGCAGCTTTCTAGCGGGAGCTGGCGAGCAGTACTTC. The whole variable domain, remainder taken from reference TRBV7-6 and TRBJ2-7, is GAGVSQSPRYKVTKRGQDVALRCDPISGHVSLYWYRQALGQGPEFLTYFNYEAQQDKSGLPNDRFSAERPEGSISTLTIQRTEQRDSAMYRCASSFLAGAGEQYFGPGTRLTVT.

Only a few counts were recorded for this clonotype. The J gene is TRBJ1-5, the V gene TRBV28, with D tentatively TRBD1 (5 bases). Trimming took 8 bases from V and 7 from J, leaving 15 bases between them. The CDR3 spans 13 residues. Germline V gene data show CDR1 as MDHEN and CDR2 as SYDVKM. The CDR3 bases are TGTGCCAGCGGTTCAGGGTGGCGGCAGCCCCAGCATTTT. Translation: CASGSGWRQPQHF.

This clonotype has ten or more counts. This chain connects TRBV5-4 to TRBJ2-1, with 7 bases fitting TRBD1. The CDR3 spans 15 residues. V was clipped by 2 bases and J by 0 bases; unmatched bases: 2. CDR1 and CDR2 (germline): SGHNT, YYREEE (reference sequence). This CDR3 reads CASSFRDSSYNEQFF. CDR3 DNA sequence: TGTGCCAGCAGCTTCCGGGACAGCTCCTACAATGAGCAGTTCTTC.